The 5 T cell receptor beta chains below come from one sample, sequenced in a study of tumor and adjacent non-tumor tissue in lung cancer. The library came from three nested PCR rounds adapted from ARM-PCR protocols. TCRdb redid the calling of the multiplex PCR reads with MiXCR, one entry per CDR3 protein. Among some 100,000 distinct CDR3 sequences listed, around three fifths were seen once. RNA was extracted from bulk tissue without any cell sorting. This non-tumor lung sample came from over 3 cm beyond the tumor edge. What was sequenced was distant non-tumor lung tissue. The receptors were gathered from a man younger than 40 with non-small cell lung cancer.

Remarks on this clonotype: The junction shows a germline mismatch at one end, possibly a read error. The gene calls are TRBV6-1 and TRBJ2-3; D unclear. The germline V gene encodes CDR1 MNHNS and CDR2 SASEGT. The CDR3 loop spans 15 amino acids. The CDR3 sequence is CASSELMGSTDTQYF. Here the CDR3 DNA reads TGCGCCAGCAGTGAACTAATGGGGAGCACAGATACGCAGTATTTT.

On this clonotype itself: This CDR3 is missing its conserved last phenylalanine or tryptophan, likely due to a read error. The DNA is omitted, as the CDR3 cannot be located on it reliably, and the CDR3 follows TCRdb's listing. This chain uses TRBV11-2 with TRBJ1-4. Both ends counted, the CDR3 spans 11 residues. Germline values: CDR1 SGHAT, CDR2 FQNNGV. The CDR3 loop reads CASSLDEKLFL.

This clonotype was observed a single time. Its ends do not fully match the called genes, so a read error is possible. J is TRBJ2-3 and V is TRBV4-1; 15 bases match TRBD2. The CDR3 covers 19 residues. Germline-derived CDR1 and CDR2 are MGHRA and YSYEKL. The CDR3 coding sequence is TGCGCCAGCAGCCCTTGGACTAGCGGGGGGGGAACGCTACACAGACACGCAGTATTT. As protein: CASSPWTSGGGTLHRHAVF.

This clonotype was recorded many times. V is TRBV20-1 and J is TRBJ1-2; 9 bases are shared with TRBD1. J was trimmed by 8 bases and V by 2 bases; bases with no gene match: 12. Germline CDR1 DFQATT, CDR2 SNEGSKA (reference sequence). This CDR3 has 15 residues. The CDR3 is CSARPTRGQGTGYTF. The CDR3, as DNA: TGCAGTGCTAGACCGACCCGAGGACAGGGGACGGGCTACACCTTC.

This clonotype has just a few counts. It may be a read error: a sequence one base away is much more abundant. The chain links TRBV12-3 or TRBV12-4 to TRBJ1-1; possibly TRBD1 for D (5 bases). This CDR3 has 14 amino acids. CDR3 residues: CVSTLRGGGTEAFF. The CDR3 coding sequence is TGTGTCAGCACTCTTCGGGGGGGAGGCACTGAAGCTTTCTTT.